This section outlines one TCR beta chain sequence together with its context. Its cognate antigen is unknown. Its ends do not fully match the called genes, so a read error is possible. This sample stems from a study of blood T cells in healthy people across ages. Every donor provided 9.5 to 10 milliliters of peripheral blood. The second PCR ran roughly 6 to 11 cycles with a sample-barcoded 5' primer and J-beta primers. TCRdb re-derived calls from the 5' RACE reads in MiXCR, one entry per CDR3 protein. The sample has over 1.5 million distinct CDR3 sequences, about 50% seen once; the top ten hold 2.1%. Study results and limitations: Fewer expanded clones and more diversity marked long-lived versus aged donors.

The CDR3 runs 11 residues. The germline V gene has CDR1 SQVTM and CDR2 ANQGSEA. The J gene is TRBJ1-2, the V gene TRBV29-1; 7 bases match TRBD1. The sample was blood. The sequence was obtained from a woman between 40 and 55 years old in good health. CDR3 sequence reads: CSHRQGNGCTF. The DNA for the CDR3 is TGCAGCCACCGACAGGGTAACGGCTGCACCTTC.